Given below is one T cell receptor (beta chain) in context. CDR1 MDHEN and CDR2 SYDVKM come from the germline V gene. The trim removed 7 bases at V and 2 bases at J, leaving 12 bases unmatched. The CDR3 contains 17 residues. Authors' analysis steps: Estimated nucleated cell counts came from reference gene primer amplification. Using immunoSEQ multiplex PCR, the repertoire was profiled, and TCRdb retains in-frame clones only, with some absent. V, J and clone size are taken as reported in that table, and D and trimming were inferred from the DNA itself. This sample yields more than 20,000 clones, of which around 89% are seen a single time; more than 20% belongs to the top ten. The data originate from a study of blood T cell repertoires in COVID-19. About the study: The origin of the acute and convalescent COVID-19 samples was the United States, Italy and Spain. Sample material is recorded as cDNA or gDNA derived from T cells, B-cell-depleted T cells, or PBMCs.

The sequencing sample was made of peripheral blood. The chain combines TRBV28 with TRBJ2-7; 12 bases are a match to TRBD2. The sequence derives from a human donor with active COVID-19. The donor label of this sample is uncertain. The chain's CDR3 is CASKYRTSGTKTYEQYF. The CDR3, as DNA: TGTGCCAGCAAATACCGGACTAGCGGGACCAAAACCTACGAGCAGTACTTC.